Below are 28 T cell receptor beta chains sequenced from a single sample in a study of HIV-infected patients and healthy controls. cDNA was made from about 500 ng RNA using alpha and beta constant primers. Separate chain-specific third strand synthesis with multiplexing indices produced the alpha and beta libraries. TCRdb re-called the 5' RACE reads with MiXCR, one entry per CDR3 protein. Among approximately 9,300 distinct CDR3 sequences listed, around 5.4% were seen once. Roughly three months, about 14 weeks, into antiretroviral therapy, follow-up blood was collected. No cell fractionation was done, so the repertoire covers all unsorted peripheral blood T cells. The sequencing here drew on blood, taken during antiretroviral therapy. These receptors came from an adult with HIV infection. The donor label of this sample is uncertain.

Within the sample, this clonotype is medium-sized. CDR3 in amino acids: CASSQLGGDETQYF. As DNA, the CDR3 is TGCGCCAGCAGCCAACTTGGCGGGGATGAGACCCAGTACTTC. The chain has TRBV4-3 and TRBJ2-5, with D perhaps matching TRBD2 (6 bases). Trimming removed 2 bases from V and 5 bases from J, with 12 bases in between. Looked up from germline, CDR1 is LGHNA and CDR2 is YSLEER. This CDR3 is 14 amino acids long.

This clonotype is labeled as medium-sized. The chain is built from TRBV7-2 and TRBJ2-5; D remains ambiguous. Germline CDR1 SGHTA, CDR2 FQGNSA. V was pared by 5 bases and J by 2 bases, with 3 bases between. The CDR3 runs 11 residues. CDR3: CASSVQETQYF. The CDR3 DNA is TGTGCCAGCAGCGTTCAAGAGACCCAGTACTTC.

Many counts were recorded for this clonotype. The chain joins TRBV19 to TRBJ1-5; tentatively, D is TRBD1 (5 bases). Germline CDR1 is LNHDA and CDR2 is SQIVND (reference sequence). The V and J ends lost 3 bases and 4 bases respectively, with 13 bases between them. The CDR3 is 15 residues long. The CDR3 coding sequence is TGTGCCAGTAGTATCTCGGGACGGACGAATCAGCCCCAGCATTTT. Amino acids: CASSISGRTNQPQHF.

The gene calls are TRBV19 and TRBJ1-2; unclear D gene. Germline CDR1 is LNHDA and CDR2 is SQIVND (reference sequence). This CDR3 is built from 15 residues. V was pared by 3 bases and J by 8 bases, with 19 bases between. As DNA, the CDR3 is TGTGCCAGTAGTATCAACAGTCCGCGAGAGGTCGGCTACACCTTC. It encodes CASSINSPREVGYTF.

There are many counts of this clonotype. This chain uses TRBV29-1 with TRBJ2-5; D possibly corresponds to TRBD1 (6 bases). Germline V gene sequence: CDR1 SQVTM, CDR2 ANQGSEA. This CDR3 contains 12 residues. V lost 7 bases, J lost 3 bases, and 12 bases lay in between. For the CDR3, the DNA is TGCAGCGCGGAACGGACAGAAGAGACCCAGTACTTC. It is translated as CSAERTEETQYF.

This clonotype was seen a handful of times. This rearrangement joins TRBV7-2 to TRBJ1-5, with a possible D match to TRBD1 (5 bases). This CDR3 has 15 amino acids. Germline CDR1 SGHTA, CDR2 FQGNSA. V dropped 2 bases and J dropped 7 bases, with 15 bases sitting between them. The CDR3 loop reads CASSLLGRVGQPQHF. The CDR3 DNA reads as TGTGCCAGCAGCTTATTAGGCAGGGTCGGACAGCCCCAGCATTTT.

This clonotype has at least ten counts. DNA for the CDR3: TGCAGTGCTAACCCCCGGGACAGGGGCTACGAGCAGTACTTC. It yields the protein CSANPRDRGYEQYF. The V gene is TRBV20-1, the J gene TRBJ2-7; TRBD1 agrees at 10 bases. CDR3 length: 14 residues. The V gene's germline CDR1 is DFQATT and CDR2 SNEGSKA (reference sequence). J was trimmed by 3 bases and V by 4 bases; bases with no gene match: 6.

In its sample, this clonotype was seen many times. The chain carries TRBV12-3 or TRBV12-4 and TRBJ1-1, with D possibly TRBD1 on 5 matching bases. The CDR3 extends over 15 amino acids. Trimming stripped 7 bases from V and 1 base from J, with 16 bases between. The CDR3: CASIPRGTTNTEAFF. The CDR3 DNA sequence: TGTGCCAGCATCCCTAGGGGTACAACGAACACTGAAGCTTTCTTT.

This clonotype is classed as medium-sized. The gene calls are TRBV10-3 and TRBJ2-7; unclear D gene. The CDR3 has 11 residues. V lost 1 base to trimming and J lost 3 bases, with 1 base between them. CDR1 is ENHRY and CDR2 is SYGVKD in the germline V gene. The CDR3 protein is CAISEFYEQYF. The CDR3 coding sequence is TGTGCCATCAGTGAGTTCTACGAGCAGTACTTC.

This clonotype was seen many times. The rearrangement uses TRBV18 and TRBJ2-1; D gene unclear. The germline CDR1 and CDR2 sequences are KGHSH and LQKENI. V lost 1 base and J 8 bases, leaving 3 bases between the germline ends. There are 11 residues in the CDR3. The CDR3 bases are TGTGCCAGCTCACCACTGGATGAGCAGTTCTTC. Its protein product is CASSPLDEQFF.

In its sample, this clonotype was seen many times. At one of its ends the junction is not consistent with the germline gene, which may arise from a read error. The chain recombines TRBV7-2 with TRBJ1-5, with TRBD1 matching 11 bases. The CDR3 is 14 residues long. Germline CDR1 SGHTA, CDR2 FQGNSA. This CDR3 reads CASSRTGGNQPQHF. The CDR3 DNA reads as TGTGCCAGCAGCCGGACAGGGGGCAACCAGCCCCAGCATTTT.

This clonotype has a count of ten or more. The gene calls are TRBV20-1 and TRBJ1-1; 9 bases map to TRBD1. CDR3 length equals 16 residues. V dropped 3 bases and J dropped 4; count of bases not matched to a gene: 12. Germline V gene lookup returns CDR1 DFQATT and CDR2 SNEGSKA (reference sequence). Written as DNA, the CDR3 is TGCAGTGCTAGTGACGGGACAGGGCTTCGGGGCACTGAAGCTTTCTTT. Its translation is CSASDGTGLRGTEAFF.

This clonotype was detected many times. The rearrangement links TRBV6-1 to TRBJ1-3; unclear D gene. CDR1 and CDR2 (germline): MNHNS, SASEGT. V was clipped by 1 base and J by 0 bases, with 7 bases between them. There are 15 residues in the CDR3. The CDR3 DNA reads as TGTGCCAGCAGTGAAGACCTACTCTCTGGAAACACCATATATTTT. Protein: CASSEDLLSGNTIYF.

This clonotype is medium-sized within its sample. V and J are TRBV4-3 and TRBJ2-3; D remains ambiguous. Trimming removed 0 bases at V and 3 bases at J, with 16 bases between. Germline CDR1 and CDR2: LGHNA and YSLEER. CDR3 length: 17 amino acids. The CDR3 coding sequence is TGCGCCAGCAGCCAAGATCCCGTAGCAGGAAGGACAGATACGCAGTATTTT. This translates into CASSQDPVAGRTDTQYF.

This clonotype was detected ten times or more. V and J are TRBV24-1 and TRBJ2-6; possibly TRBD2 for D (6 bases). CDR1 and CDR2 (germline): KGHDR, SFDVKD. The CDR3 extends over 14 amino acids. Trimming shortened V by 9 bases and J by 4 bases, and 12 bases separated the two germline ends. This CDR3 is CATGGSPGANVLTF. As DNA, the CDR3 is TGTGCCACCGGAGGGTCTCCCGGGGCCAACGTCCTGACTTTC.

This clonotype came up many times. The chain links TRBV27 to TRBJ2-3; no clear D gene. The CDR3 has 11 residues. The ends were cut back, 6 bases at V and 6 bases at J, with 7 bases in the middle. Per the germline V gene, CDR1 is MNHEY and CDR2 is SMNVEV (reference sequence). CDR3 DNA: TGTGCCAGCAGAGGCTTGGATACGCAGTATTTT. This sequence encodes CASRGLDTQYF.

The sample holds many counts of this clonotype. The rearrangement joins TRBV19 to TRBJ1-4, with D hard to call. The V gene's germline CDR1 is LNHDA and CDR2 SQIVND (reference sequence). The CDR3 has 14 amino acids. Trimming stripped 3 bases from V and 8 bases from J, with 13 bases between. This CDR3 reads CASSIPGIREKLFF. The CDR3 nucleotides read TGTGCCAGTAGTATTCCCGGGATTCGCGAAAAACTGTTTTTT.

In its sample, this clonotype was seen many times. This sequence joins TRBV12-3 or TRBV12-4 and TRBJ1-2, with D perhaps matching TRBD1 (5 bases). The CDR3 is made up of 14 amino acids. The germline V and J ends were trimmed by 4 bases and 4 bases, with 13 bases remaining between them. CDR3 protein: CASSSSLDSYGYTF. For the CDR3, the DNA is TGTGCCAGCAGTTCGAGTCTCGACAGCTATGGCTACACCTTC.

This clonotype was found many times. The CDR3: CASSLGETLREQYF. As DNA, the CDR3 is TGTGCCAGCAGCTTAGGGGAGACCCTAAGGGAGCAGTACTTC. The gene calls are TRBV13 and TRBJ2-7; D remains ambiguous. V dropped 0 bases and J dropped 7 bases, with 13 bases sitting between them. Germline CDR1 and CDR2: PRHDT and FYEKMQ (reference sequence). CDR3 length equals 14 residues.

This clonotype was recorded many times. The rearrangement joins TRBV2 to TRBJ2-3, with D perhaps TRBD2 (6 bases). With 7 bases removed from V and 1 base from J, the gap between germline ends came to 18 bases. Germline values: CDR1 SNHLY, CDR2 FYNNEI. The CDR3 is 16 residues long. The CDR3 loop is CASKKAPGLGTDTQYF. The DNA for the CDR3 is TGTGCCAGCAAGAAAGCTCCGGGACTGGGCACAGATACGCAGTATTTT.

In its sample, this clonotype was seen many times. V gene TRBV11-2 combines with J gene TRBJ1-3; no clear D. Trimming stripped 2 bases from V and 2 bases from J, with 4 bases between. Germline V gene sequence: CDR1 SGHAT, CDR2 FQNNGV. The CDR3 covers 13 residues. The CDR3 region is CASSLQAGNTIYF. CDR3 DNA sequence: TGTGCCAGCAGCTTACAGGCTGGAAACACCATATATTTT.

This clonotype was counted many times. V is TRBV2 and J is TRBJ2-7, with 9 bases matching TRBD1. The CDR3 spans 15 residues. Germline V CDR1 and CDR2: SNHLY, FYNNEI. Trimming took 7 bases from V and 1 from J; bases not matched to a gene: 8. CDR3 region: CASKNDRGVSYEQYF. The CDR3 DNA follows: TGTGCCAGCAAGAATGACAGGGGGGTGTCCTACGAGCAGTACTTC.

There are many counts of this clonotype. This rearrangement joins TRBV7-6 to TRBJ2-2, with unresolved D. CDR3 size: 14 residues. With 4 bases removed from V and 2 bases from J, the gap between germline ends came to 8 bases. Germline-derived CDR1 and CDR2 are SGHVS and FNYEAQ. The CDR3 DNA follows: TGTGCCAGCAGCTCGGCCCCTAACACCGGGGAGCTGTTTTTT. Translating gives CASSSAPNTGELFF. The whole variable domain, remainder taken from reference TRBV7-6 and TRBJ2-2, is GAGVSQSPRYKVTKRGQDVALRCDPISGHVSLYWYRQALGQGPEFLTYFNYEAQQDKSGLPNDRFSAERPEGSISTLTIQRTEQRDSAMYRCASSSAPNTGELFFGEGSRLTVL.

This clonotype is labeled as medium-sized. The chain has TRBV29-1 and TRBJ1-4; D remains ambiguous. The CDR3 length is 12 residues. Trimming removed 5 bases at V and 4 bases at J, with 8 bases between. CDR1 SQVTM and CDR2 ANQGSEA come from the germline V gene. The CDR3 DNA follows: TGCAGCGTTAGAGGTGATAATGAAAAACTGTTTTTT. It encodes CSVRGDNEKLFF.

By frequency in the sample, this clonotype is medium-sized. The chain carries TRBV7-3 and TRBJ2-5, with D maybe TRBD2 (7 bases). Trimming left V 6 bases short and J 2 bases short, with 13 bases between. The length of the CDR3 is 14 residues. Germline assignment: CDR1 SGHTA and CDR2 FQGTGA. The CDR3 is CASSKGGGQETQYF. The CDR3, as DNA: TGTGCCAGCAGTAAGGGAGGGGGACAAGAGACCCAGTACTTC.

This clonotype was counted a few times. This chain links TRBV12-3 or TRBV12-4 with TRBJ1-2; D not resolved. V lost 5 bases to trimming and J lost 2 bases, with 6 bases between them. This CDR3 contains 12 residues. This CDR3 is CASSQGNYGYTF. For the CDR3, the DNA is TGTGCCAGCAGTCAAGGAAACTATGGCTACACCTTC.

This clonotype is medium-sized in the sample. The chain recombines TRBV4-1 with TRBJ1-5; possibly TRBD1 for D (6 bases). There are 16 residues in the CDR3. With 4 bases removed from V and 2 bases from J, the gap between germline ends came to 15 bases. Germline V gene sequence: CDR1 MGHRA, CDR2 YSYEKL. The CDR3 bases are TGCGCCAGCAGCCGGGACACAGCCTACGGCAATCAGCCCCAGCATTTT. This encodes CASSRDTAYGNQPQHF.

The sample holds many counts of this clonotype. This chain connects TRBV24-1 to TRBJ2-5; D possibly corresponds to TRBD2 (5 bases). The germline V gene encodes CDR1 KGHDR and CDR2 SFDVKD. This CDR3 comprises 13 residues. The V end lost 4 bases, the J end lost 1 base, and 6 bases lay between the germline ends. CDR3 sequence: CATSDGIQETQYF. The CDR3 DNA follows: TGTGCCACCAGTGACGGGATCCAAGAGACCCAGTACTTC.